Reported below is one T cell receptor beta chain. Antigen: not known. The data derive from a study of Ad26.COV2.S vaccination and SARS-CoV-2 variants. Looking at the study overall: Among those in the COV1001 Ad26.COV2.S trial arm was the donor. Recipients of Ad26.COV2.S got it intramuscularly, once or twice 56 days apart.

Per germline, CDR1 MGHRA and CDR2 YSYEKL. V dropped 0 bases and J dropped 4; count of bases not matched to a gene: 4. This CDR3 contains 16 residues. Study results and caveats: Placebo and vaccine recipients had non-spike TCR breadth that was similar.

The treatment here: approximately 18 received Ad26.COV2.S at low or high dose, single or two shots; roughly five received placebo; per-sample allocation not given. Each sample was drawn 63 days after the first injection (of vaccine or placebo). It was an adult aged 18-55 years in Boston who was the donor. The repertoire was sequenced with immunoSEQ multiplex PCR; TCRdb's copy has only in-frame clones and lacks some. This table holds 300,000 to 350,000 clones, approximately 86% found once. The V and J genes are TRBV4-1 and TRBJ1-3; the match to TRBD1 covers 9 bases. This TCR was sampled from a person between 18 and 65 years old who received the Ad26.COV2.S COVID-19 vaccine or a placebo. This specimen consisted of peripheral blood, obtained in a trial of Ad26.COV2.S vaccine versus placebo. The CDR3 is CASSQEGQGGGNTIYF. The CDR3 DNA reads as TGCGCCAGCAGCCAAGAGGGACAGGGTGGGGGAAACACCATATATTTT.